This T cell receptor beta chain was sequenced for a study of long-term antiretroviral therapy in people with HIV. Per germline, CDR1 MNHEY and CDR2 SMNVEV (reference sequence). The CDR3 is 14 residues long. V trimming: 6 bases; J trimming: 5 bases; junction bases outside the gene matches: 8. Treatment for every participant with HIV took place in the United States. Going into DNA extraction, samples held roughly 0.95-11 million cryopreserved PBMC. Regarding the study as a whole: All time points showed a repertoire dominated by clones expanded before ART. Blood collection from the mid-2000s to the late 2010s possibly occurred under older ART regimens.

Notes on this clone: The antigen is undetermined.

The authors ran the immunoSEQ assay, v3.0, at survey level. Generated by immunoSEQ multiplex PCR, the TCRdb table keeps only in-frame clones and is missing some. The sample records 25,000 to 30,000 clones, approximately 90% being singletons. The clonotype was recovered from a young man with HIV. The specimen was unsorted PBMCs, collected 3.1 years after starting antiretroviral therapy. The chain carries TRBV27 and TRBJ2-7; 9 positions match TRBD1. The CDR3, as DNA: TGTGCCAGCAGCCCGGGACAGGGCTACCACGAGCAGTACTTC. It specifies CASSPGQGYHEQYF.